These 15 T cell receptor beta chains originate from one sample sequenced in a study of regulatory and conventional T cells in RAG deficiency. Profiling relied on immunoSEQ multiplex PCR, and the TCRdb table lists in-frame clones only, not all of them. This table holds 750 to 1,000 clones, around 80% found once. Material: CD8+ T cells sorted from blood. Every receptor here comes from a human donor with RAG deficiency presenting as severe combined immunodeficiency.

This CDR3 reads CASSLRHTGELFF. For the CDR3, the DNA is TGTGCCAGCAGTCTCAGGCACACCGGGGAGCTGTTTTTT. The rearrangement joins TRBV27 to TRBJ2-2; D is ambiguous. V lost 5 bases to trimming and J lost 3 bases, with 7 bases between them. This CDR3 region has 13 residues. Germline lookup yields CDR1 MNHEY and CDR2 SMNVEV (reference sequence).

The rearrangement joins TRBV27 to TRBJ2-3, with D unclear. CDR1 is MNHEY and CDR2 is SMNVEV in the germline V gene (reference sequence). The CDR3 has 13 amino acids. V was trimmed by 5 bases and J by 7 bases, leaving 13 bases between them. CDR3 residues: CASSIGLGNTQYF. The CDR3 nucleotides read TGTGCCAGCAGTATCGGCCTAGGGAATACGCAGTATTTT.

The rearrangement links TRBV13 to TRBJ2-7; D possibly corresponds to TRBD1 (6 bases). The ends were cut back, 3 bases at V and 5 bases at J, with 11 bases in the middle. Germline V gives CDR1 PRHDT, CDR2 FYEKMQ (reference sequence). The CDR3 length is 13 residues. The CDR3 DNA reads as TGTGCCAGCAGCTTGGGGGCGTGGCACGAGCAGTACTTC. This translates into CASSLGAWHEQYF.

This sequence joins TRBV5-4 and TRBJ1-6, with TRBD1 identical over 9 bases. Germline lookup yields CDR1 SGHNT and CDR2 YYREEE (reference sequence). J was trimmed by 0 bases and V by 4 bases; bases with no gene match: 5. This CDR3 has 17 amino acids. The CDR3 DNA follows: TGTGCCAGCAGCCAGGACAGGGGATTCTCCTATAATTCACCCCTCCACTTT. Its protein is CASSQDRGFSYNSPLHF.

The CDR3 coding sequence is TGTGCCAGCAGTTTAATAGGGGCTCGAACTGAAGCTTTCTTT. It codes for CASSLIGARTEAFF. The chain links TRBV27 to TRBJ1-1; a weak D match, TRBD1 (5 bases). The germline CDR1 and CDR2 sequences are MNHEY and SMNVEV (reference sequence). The V end was cut by 2 bases, the J end by 5 bases, with 12 bases between. The CDR3 covers 14 residues.

The chain links TRBV10-3 to TRBJ2-7; maybe TRBD2 (5 bases). CDR3 length equals 14 residues. V was trimmed by 4 bases and J by 4 bases, leaving 14 bases between them. Germline V gene sequence: CDR1 ENHRY, CDR2 SYGVKD. This chain's CDR3 is CAISVARRTYEQYF. CDR3 DNA sequence: TGTGCCATCAGTGTAGCGCGTCGGACTTACGAGCAGTACTTC.

V gene TRBV27 combines with J gene TRBJ1-4; weak D call: TRBD1 (6 bases). Germline CDR1 MNHEY, CDR2 SMNVEV (reference sequence). This CDR3 comprises 14 residues. V shed 2 bases and J shed 3 bases, with 7 bases lying between them. The CDR3 protein is CASSLGGANEKLFF. The DNA of the CDR3 is TGTGCCAGCAGTTTAGGGGGCGCTAATGAAAAACTGTTTTTT.

The genes are TRBV4-1 and TRBJ2-7; D assignment may be TRBD1 or TRBD2 (5 bases each). The V gene's germline CDR1 is MGHRA and CDR2 YSYEKL. The CDR3 consists of 16 residues. Trimming cost V 0 bases and J 0 bases, with 12 bases left between them. CDR3 coding DNA: TGCGCCAGCAGCCAAGATGATTGGGGGAGCTCCTACGAGCAGTACTTC. Encoded protein: CASSQDDWGSSYEQYF.

The chain recombines TRBV5-2 with TRBJ1-2. TRBV5-2 corresponds to a pseudogene. The length of the CDR3 is 16 residues. Here the CDR3 DNA reads TGCGCCAGCAGCCAAGAAGCGGCCAGTAATTCTAATGGCTACACCTTC. Its protein is CASSQEAASNSNGYTF.

The V call is TRBV19, the J call TRBJ2-7; D uncertain. The germline V gene has CDR1 LNHDA and CDR2 SQIVND (reference sequence). CDR3 length: 13 residues. V gave up 3 bases and J gave up 3 bases, with 9 bases separating them. The CDR3 is CASSITPDYEQYF. The CDR3 bases are TGTGCCAGTAGTATCACACCCGACTACGAGCAGTACTTC.

The chain uses TRBV21-1 and TRBJ1-3. TRBV21-1 is a pseudogene segment. The CDR3 is 17 amino acids. The CDR3 sequence is CASRASMLQHARNTIYF. CDR3 DNA: TGTGCCAGCAGAGCGAGCATGCTACAACACGCACGAAACACCATATATTTT.

V usage is TRBV5-1 and J usage is TRBJ1-1; no definite D call. Trimming left V 3 bases short and J 1 base short, with 10 bases between. There are 14 residues in the CDR3. Looked up from germline, CDR1 is SGHRS and CDR2 is YFSETQ. The CDR3 sequence: CASSWTVGNTEAFF. The CDR3 DNA reads TGCGCCAGCAGCTGGACGGTGGGGAACACTGAAGCTTTCTTT.

The chain couples TRBV9 to TRBJ2-3; TRBD2 is a possible D gene (6 bases). This CDR3 has 15 amino acids. V was clipped by 2 bases and J by 0 bases, with 10 bases between them. From germline, CDR1 is SGDLS and CDR2 YYNGEE. The CDR3 protein is CASSVMGLSTDTQYF. CDR3 in DNA: TGTGCCAGCAGCGTTATGGGACTGAGCACAGATACGCAGTATTTT.

The CDR3: CASSLTGGDYGYTF. The CDR3 DNA sequence: TGTGCCAGCAGTTTGACAGGGGGAGACTATGGCTACACCTTC. V is TRBV28 and J is TRBJ1-2; 9 bases agree with TRBD1. This CDR3 comprises 14 residues. The V gene's germline CDR1 is MDHEN and CDR2 SYDVKM. Trimming removed 3 bases from V and 3 bases from J; junction bases left unmatched: 2.

This rearrangement joins TRBV7-2 to TRBJ2-5; 7 bases are a match to TRBD2. Germline V gene sequence: CDR1 SGHTA, CDR2 FQGNSA. The length of the CDR3 is 13 residues. Trimming took 1 base from V and 11 from J; bases not matched to a gene: 7. CDR3 residues: CASSLGGRVAQYF. For the CDR3, the DNA is TGTGCCAGCAGCTTAGGGGGGAGGGTTGCGCAGTACTTC.